This T cell receptor (beta chain) was found in a study of shared clonotypes between healthy human individuals (dated by TCRdb to between 2020 and 2021). As for the study more broadly: The cohort included a few men and two women between 18 and 49 years of age. For each donor, CD4 naive and CD4 memory were each run on three plates, CD8 naive on two plates, and CD8 memory on one plate. Blood TCR repertoires of about 5 healthy adults were deeply sequenced to estimate repertoire size and the extent of clonotype sharing between individuals. To increase sequencing depth and limit assay-specific biases, different laboratories used diverse techniques to prepare libraries and sequence TCR repertoires. Between about 0.94 and 8.9 billion PBMCs per donor were obtained by leukapheresis.

Overall results and qualifications from the work: Compared with non-shared clonotypes, the clonotypes found in all four sorted-subset donors had higher generation probabilities. The genetic and exposure-history diversity represented was limited by the small number of donors. Pairwise subsampling led to the expectation that sequencing depth would affect the degree of clonotype sharing among donors. Even with the large sequencing depth, rarefaction of the sorted-subset datasets indicated that sequencing was incomplete. Sampling was restricted to blood, and TCR repertoires in tissue are likely to differ from TCR repertoires in blood. About 5% of naive CD4, around 4% of naive CD8, roughly 2.5% of memory CD4, and about 0.4% of memory CD8 clonotypes were shared across four donors. Estimated clonotype richness was generally larger for naive than for memory subsets.

A word on this clone: Its antigen is not yet known. Base qualities are not at hand, and no much larger clone is one base apart.

The donors were healthy, HIV-negative adults with no recently reported acute infections or vaccinations. All donors were Caucasian adults living in Nashville, Tennessee, USA. CD4+ T cells were enriched through magnetic negative selection, after which naive cells were positively selected on CD45RA and the remaining negative fraction served as the memory subset. Blood was collected by leukapheresis, and PBMCs were isolated by Ficoll-Histopaque density gradient centrifugation and then cryopreserved in liquid nitrogen vapor phase. Analytical flow cytometry was used to check the purity and quantity of every magnetically sorted T cell population. From each sorted fraction, genomic DNA was isolated and quantified by UV absorbance on a Nanodrop 2000c. TCR CDR3 regions were amplified from genomic DNA by multiplex PCR using the deep immunoSEQ assay. Extracted genomic DNA from each cell subset was spread evenly across all wells of several immunoSEQ 96-well plates, with each plate serving as a replicate. Each replicate PCR for sorted subsets received about 200 ng genomic DNA, equal to tens of thousands of T cell genomes. Purified libraries were quantified with a Qubit 3.0 fluorometer, sized on a Bioanalyzer 2100, and re-quantified with the KAPA Library Quantification kit. A separate single-read 150-cycle Illumina NextSeq 550 flow cell was used to sequence each immunoSEQ 96-well plate. In the paper's pipeline: Because only junctional sequences without quality scores were contained in the immunoSEQ output, filtering matching that applied to full-length reads could not be performed. To assign V/J genes and CDR3, sequences were annotated against IMGT germline references using PyIR, a Python wrapper for IgBLAST v1.9. Reads were filtered out if the reads had weak V/J assignments (E-value above 1e-6), no CDR3, stop codons, out-of-frame junctions, or ambiguous translated residues. A V3J clonotype was defined by an identical inferred V gene, J gene, and CDR3 amino acid sequence. Percentage overlap between repertoires was computed as shared unique clonotypes divided by the size of the smaller repertoire. Repertoire richness was assessed with RTK rarefaction, the Chao1 estimator, and Recon v2.1 estimates of unobserved clonotypes. OLGA was used to compute generation probabilities for all TCRbeta clonotypes that the gDNA method yielded from a few donors. Sourced from immuneACCESS, this table was stored by TCRdb with only in-frame sequences that have V and J called. A share of the clones is absent; for the studies checked, an unresolved V gene accounts for under half, and the remainder has no known explanation. The V and J calls and clone size are taken from that table; D and trimming were inferred from the DNA. A total of roughly 700,000 clones appear in this sample, about 74% of them only once. 1.5% to 2% of the sample is in the top ten clones.

The sequenced sample consisted of memory CD4+ T cells sorted from blood. Reading the label with the study, this specimen's cell subset or site is: CD45RA-negative fraction. The receptor's source is a woman in her thirties in good health.

The DNA sequence follows: TGTGCCACCAGCGACCGAGCCGGGACCAAGAACACTGAAGCTTTCTTT. Its protein product is CATSDRAGTKNTEAFF. This sequence uses TRBV15 and TRBJ1-1; tentative D gene TRBD1, with 5 bases matching. From cysteine to phenylalanine, the CDR3 is 16 amino acids long. Left in the record is the CDR3 DNA by itself, 48 bases read in frame from the first base. V is cut by 5 bases and J by 1 base, and the space between the germline ends is 17 bases. Via the germline V gene (reference sequence), CDR1 is LNHNV and CDR2 YYDKDF.